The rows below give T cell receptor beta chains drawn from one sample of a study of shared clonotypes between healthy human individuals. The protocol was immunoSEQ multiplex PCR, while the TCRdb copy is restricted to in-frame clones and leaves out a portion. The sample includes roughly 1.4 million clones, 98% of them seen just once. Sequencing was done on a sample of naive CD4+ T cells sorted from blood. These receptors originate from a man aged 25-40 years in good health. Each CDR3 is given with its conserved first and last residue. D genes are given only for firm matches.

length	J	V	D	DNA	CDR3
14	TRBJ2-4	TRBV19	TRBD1	TGTGCCAGTAGTAAGACAGGGGCACAAAACATTCAGTACTTC	CASSKTGAQNIQYF
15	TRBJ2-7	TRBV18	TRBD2	TGTGCCAGCTCACCACAGGGACTAGTTATTTACGAGCAGTACTTC	CASSPQGLVIYEQYF
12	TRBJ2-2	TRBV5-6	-	TGTGCCAGCAGCTTGATCTCAGGGGAGCTGTTTTTT	CASSLISGELFF
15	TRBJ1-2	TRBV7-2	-	TGTGCCAGCAGCGACCGGGAACGAGGGACCTCTGGCTACACCTTC	CASSDRERGTSGYTF
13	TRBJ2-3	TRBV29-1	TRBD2	TGCAGCATCGCGGAGCGCGGGGGTGGAACGCAGTATTTT	CSIAERGGGTQYF
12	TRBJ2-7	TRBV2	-	TGTGCCAGCAGCTCCCCTCCCTACGAGCAGTACTTC	CASSSPPYEQYF
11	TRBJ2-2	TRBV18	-	TGTGCCAGCTCACTACCAGGTCAGCTGTTTTTT	CASSLPGQLFF
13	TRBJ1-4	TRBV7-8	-	TGTGCCAGCAGCTCTTCGCCAGGTGAAAAACTGTTTTTT	CASSSSPGEKLFF
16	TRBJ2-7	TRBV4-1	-	TGCGCCAGCAGCCCTAGACATGGGACAACCTCCTACGAGCAGTACTTC	CASSPRHGTTSYEQYF
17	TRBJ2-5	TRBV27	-	TGTGCCAGCAGTTTATCGGTTTACGGCAGGGGTGGAGAGACCCAGTACTTC	CASSLSVYGRGGETQYF
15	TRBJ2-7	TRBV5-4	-	TGTGCCAGCAGTGACCCCGGGCTTCTCTCGGGGGAGCAGTACTTC	CASSDPGLLSGEQYF
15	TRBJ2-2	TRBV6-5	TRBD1	TGTGCCAGCAGTTCGGCAGGGGGCATCACCGGGGAGCTGTTTTTT	CASSSAGGITGELFF
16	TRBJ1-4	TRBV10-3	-	TGTGCCATCAGTGAGTCCCGGATCAGTGCTAATGAAAAACTGTTTTTT	CAISESRISANEKLFF
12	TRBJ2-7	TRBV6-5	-	TGTGCCAGCACAGCGAAGGGGTACGAGCAGTACTTC	CASTAKGYEQYF
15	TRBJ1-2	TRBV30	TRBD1	TGTGCCTGGAGTGTGGAGAACAGGGGGCCACTGGGCTACACCTTC	CAWSVENRGPLGYTF
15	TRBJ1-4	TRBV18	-	TGTGCCAGCTCACCAGATCCCGGGAACGGTGAAAAACTGTTTTTT	CASSPDPGNGEKLFF
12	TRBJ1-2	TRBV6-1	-	TGTGCCAGCATGGCGGGGAACTATGGCTACACCTTC	CASMAGNYGYTF
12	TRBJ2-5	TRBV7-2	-	TGTGCCAGCAGCTTAGTAGAAGAGACCCAGTACTTC	CASSLVEETQYF
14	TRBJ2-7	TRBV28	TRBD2	TGTGCCAGCAGTCCTCTAGCGGGACGCCACGAGCAGTACTTC	CASSPLAGRHEQYF
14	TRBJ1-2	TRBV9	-	TGTGCCAGCAGCGTATTGGCAGGGGACTATGGCTACACCTTC	CASSVLAGDYGYTF
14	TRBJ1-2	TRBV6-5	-	TGTGCCAGCAGTTACGGCAGCACTAACTATGGCTACACCTTC	CASSYGSTNYGYTF
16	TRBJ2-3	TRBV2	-	TGTGCCAGCACAACGTCAAGGCCCAGGGGCACAGATACGCAGTATTTT	CASTTSRPRGTDTQYF